This is a list of T cell receptor beta chains from one sample in a study of PD-L1 blockade in urothelial cancer. Profiled with immunoSEQ multiplex PCR; TCRdb holds only in-frame clones, not every one. The sample lists tens of thousands of clones, 90% to 95% occurring once. The sample consisted of PBMCs, taken around atezolizumab (anti-PD-L1) treatment. These receptors were obtained from a man between 60 and 75 years old with urothelial cancer. Each CDR3 is given without its conserved first and last residue. The order of the fields is V gene, clone size, J gene, CDR3 protein. The size entry is marked missing in some rows and otherwise reads once, few, many or a size class.

V gene: TRBV5-6; clone size: NA; J gene: TRBJ2-5; CDR3 protein: ASSYPNQETQY
V gene: TRBV19; clone size: few; J gene: TRBJ2-1; CDR3 protein: ASSTRDTYNEQF
V gene: TRBV11-2; clone size: once; J gene: TRBJ2-7; CDR3 protein: ASSLGRSGTYEQY
V gene: TRBV28; clone size: NA; J gene: TRBJ1-4; CDR3 protein: ASSQTGSDEKLF
V gene: TRBV2; clone size: once; J gene: TRBJ2-3; CDR3 protein: ASRPTSGGAGTQY
V gene: TRBV10-3; clone size: NA; J gene: TRBJ2-5; CDR3 protein: AISESGGQETQY
V gene: TRBV7-2; clone size: NA; J gene: TRBJ1-2; CDR3 protein: ASSATGEGYT
V gene: TRBV10-2; clone size: NA; J gene: TRBJ2-1; CDR3 protein: ASSDWTGLIHNEQF
V gene: TRBV5-4; clone size: once; J gene: TRBJ1-3; CDR3 protein: ASSLDPQGNSGNTIY
V gene: TRBV10-2; clone size: NA; J gene: TRBJ2-7; CDR3 protein: ASSGGTSGLLGEQY
V gene: TRBV15; clone size: NA; J gene: TRBJ2-1; CDR3 protein: ATSSPPGNSGLEQF
V gene: TRBV19; clone size: NA; J gene: TRBJ1-5; CDR3 protein: ASNSPRTGQSIQH
V gene: TRBV7-8; clone size: NA; J gene: TRBJ2-1; CDR3 protein: ASSFQGNNEQF
V gene: TRBV4-2; clone size: NA; J gene: TRBJ2-5; CDR3 protein: ASSQDRSGLETQY
V gene: TRBV11-1; clone size: NA; J gene: TRBJ1-6; CDR3 protein: ASSSDRVYSPLH
V gene: TRBV27; clone size: NA; J gene: TRBJ2-1; CDR3 protein: ASGLAGTLNEQF
V gene: TRBV11-2; clone size: NA; J gene: TRBJ1-2; CDR3 protein: ASSLEAGRGFYGYT
V gene: TRBV7-2; clone size: NA; J gene: TRBJ1-5; CDR3 protein: ASSPRQGRIQPQH
V gene: TRBV14; clone size: NA; J gene: TRBJ2-5; CDR3 protein: ASSQGGRETQY
V gene: TRBV2; clone size: NA; J gene: TRBJ1-5; CDR3 protein: ASSLQYSNQPQH
V gene: TRBV7-9; clone size: once; J gene: TRBJ2-6; CDR3 protein: ASSQGSGANVLT
V gene: TRBV10-3; clone size: NA; J gene: TRBJ2-1; CDR3 protein: AISEPLRGNEQF
V gene: TRBV2; clone size: NA; J gene: TRBJ1-4; CDR3 protein: ASRATGVGEKLF
V gene: TRBV10-3; clone size: NA; J gene: TRBJ2-1; CDR3 protein: AISETSGASSLYNEQF
V gene: TRBV7-8; clone size: NA; J gene: TRBJ1-2; CDR3 protein: ASSPLRSGGYT
V gene: TRBV9; clone size: NA; J gene: TRBJ2-1; CDR3 protein: ASTGLAGENEQF
V gene: TRBV25-1; clone size: once; J gene: TRBJ1-5; CDR3 protein: ASRQTGVGYQPQH
V gene: TRBV7-2; clone size: NA; J gene: TRBJ1-4; CDR3 protein: ASSSGQGAANEKLF
V gene: TRBV18; clone size: NA; J gene: TRBJ2-7; CDR3 protein: ASSPPGQGYEQY
V gene: TRBV18; clone size: NA; J gene: TRBJ2-7; CDR3 protein: ASSPQARDYEQY
V gene: TRBV10-1; clone size: NA; J gene: TRBJ2-1; CDR3 protein: ASSKRRSGGDNEQF
V gene: TRBV18; clone size: NA; J gene: TRBJ1-2; CDR3 protein: ASSPPIVLTTNYGYT
V gene: TRBV7-8; clone size: NA; J gene: TRBJ2-1; CDR3 protein: ASSTSPGTAHNEQF
V gene: TRBV5-1; clone size: NA; J gene: TRBJ2-7; CDR3 protein: ASSTNERGEQY
V gene: TRBV11-3; clone size: NA; J gene: TRBJ2-3; CDR3 protein: ASSSTGTRTDTQY
V gene: TRBV19; clone size: few; J gene: TRBJ1-1; CDR3 protein: ASTKTREMNTEAF
V gene: TRBV4-3; clone size: NA; J gene: TRBJ2-7; CDR3 protein: ASSLGLAGYTEQY
V gene: TRBV15; clone size: few; J gene: TRBJ2-7; CDR3 protein: ATSRVADPYEQY
V gene: TRBV30; clone size: NA; J gene: TRBJ2-3; CDR3 protein: AWSVSAGAPDTQY
V gene: TRBV6-1; clone size: NA; J gene: TRBJ1-1; CDR3 protein: ATTLRGMNTEAF
V gene: TRBV19; clone size: NA; J gene: TRBJ1-5; CDR3 protein: ASSIGVAADQPQH
V gene: TRBV4-2; clone size: NA; J gene: TRBJ2-7; CDR3 protein: ASSQDVALAVNEQY
V gene: TRBV7-2; clone size: NA; J gene: TRBJ2-7; CDR3 protein: ASSLTSGYSYEQY
V gene: TRBV4-2; clone size: NA; J gene: TRBJ2-1; CDR3 protein: ASSQNAGGARSYNEQF
V gene: TRBV18; clone size: NA; J gene: TRBJ1-5; CDR3 protein: ASSPPGGQRANQPQH